This paragraph covers one T cell receptor (beta chain) sequence. The specificity of this receptor is unknown. No base-level quality is on record; no much larger clone is a single base apart. The CDR3 regions of human TCRbeta chains were analyzed by immunosequencing. Under the source paper's analysis protocol: Repertoire TCRs were checked for matches against a reference library of SARS-CoV-2-specific TCRs that had been generated using the MIRA antigen-specificity platform. Breadth was defined as the fraction of unique TCRs that were SARS-CoV-2-associated, and depth was defined as the fraction of total T cells that were SARS-CoV-2-associated. Using the MIRA data, every spike-specific TCR was mapped to the spike region that the TCR reacted to and assigned to either a CD4 or a CD8 class. Log10-transformed breadth and depth values were compared by one-way ANOVA with Sidak's multiple comparisons tests. Drawn from immuneACCESS, this table holds only the in-frame rearrangements with V and J called that TCRdb kept. Clones are partly lost; checked studies trace under half to an unresolved V gene and leave the rest unexplained. The V and J calls and the clone size are those of that table, but D and trimming were determined from the DNA. A total of fewer than 200,000 clones appear in this sample, over 85% of them only once. Of the sample, 3.6% is held by the ten largest clones.

The sample's time point label is to be understood as: about 28 days (+/-7) after the second vaccine dose. This specimen's treatment or condition label, interpreted: meningococcal conjugate vaccine given as trial control. Vaccinee samples came from UK trials COV001 and COV002, including a single-blind randomized controlled phase 2/3 trial of AZD1222 (ChAdOx1 nCoV-19) in healthy adults. For TCRbeta chain sequencing, PBMC samples from trial participants were taken at day 0 and at day 28 after the second dose. This entry is derived from a study of T cell responses to AZD1222 COVID-19 vaccine (TCRdb year 2021). Study-level background: TCR sequencing covered about 230 trial participants: roughly 200 given two doses of AZD1222 and 26 given two doses of MenACWY control vaccine. Trial participants were enrolled into age subgroups of 18-55, 56-69 and 70-plus years, which contained roughly 150, 30 and 60 TCR-sequenced participants, respectively.

For CDR1 and CDR2, the germline V gene (reference sequence) lists MNHEY and SMNVEV. Measured from the cysteine to the phenylalanine, the CDR3 is 13 residues long. Left in the record is the CDR3 DNA by itself, 39 bases read in frame from the first base. Clipping removes 5 bases from V and 11 bases from J, with 5 as the unmatched junction base count. Summary of the overall study and its limitations: Participants were mostly white British and included more females than males, and it was suggested by the authors that clonal diversity may have been underestimated. Reportedly, almost half of the unique spike-specific TCRs recognized epitopes lying outside the regions that are mutated in the B.1.351 and B.1.1.7 variants. Conclusions about previously exposed vaccinees are limited because only six or seven AZD1222 recipients were SARS-CoV-2 seropositive at baseline. Vaccine-associated CD4 TCRs spanned the whole spike protein, with dominant responses in regions 160-218 and 743-854. Spike-specific TCR breadth and depth rose significantly after two AZD1222 doses compared with day 0 and with MenACWY recipients. The 56-69-year group was small, and its depth increase did not reach significance, likely because of low power. Because no day 14 peak-response samples were available, repertoires were characterized only after the peak T cell response.

The chain links TRBV27 with TRBJ1-4; the junction holds 10 bases that match TRBD1. Specimen: peripheral blood, collected 28 days after the second dose of the MenACWY control vaccine. The origin of this receptor is an adult who received the MenACWY meningococcal vaccine as a control. The sequenced DNA is TGTGCCAGCAGTAGGGACAGGGGAGAGAAACTGTTTTTT. Its translation is CASSRDRGEKLFF.